Following are 15 T cell receptor beta chains from one sample sequenced in a study of cytomegalovirus exposure and HLA in healthy donors. PCR was performed using 60 Vbeta and 13 Jbeta primers. The protocol was immunoSEQ multiplex PCR, while the TCRdb copy is restricted to in-frame clones and leaves out a portion. The sample has 85,000 to 100,000 clones; more than 60% are singletons. Sequenced material: PBMCs. These receptors were taken from a man aged 55 to 70 in good health and CMV-seropositive.

This chain connects TRBV29-1 to TRBJ2-2; D is unclear. Germline values: CDR1 SQVTM, CDR2 ANQGSEA. Trimming stripped 4 bases from V and 6 bases from J, with 15 bases between. CDR3 length equals 14 residues. CDR3 sequence reads: CSVAVTAAPGELFF. The CDR3 bases are TGCAGCGTTGCCGTGACTGCGGCGCCCGGGGAGCTGTTTTTT.

A few counts support this clone. This sequence joins TRBV9 and TRBJ1-4; D may be TRBD1 (6 bases). The V end was cut by 4 bases, the J end by 2 bases, with 12 bases between. CDR1 is SGDLS and CDR2 is YYNGEE in the germline V gene. CDR3 size: 15 residues. CDR3 sequence: CASSLRGGTNEKLFF. The CDR3, as DNA: TGTGCCAGCAGCCTAAGGGGGGGTACTAATGAAAAACTGTTTTTT.

The chain is built from TRBV19 and TRBJ2-5, with TRBD2 identical over 9 bases. The germline CDR1 and CDR2 sequences are LNHDA and SQIVND (reference sequence). This CDR3 has 13 residues. V lost 3 bases, J lost 4 bases, and 0 bases stayed unmatched. CDR3 DNA sequence: TGTGCCAGTAGTATGCGGGGGGGAGAGACCCAGTACTTC. Residues: CASSMRGGETQYF.

This clone was seen only once. The chain carries TRBV5-8 and TRBJ2-1; no clear D gene. Germline V gene sequence: CDR1 SGHTS, CDR2 YDEGEE. This CDR3 is built from 16 residues. Trimming stripped 1 base from V and 4 bases from J, with 15 bases between. In nucleotides, the CDR3 is TGTGCCAGCAGCTTGCTTGCAGGCCACACATACAATGAGCAGTTCTTC. This codes for CASSLLAGHTYNEQFF.

Concerning this clone: An end of the junction does not agree with germline; a read error may underlie this. The rearrangement joins TRBV6-1 to TRBJ2-7, with D perhaps matching TRBD1 (6 bases). Germline CDR1 MNHNS, CDR2 SASEGT. This CDR3 region has 15 residues. The CDR3 loop reads CASSLTQGPPYEQHF. The CDR3 nucleotides are TGTGCCAGCAGTTTGACTCAGGGGCCGCCCTACGAGCAGCACTTC.

This chain connects TRBV9 to TRBJ2-5, with 11 bases that match TRBD2. The CDR3 consists of 17 residues. V trimming: 1 base; J trimming: 2 bases; junction bases outside the gene matches: 7. CDR1 and CDR2 (germline): SGDLS, YYNGEE. CDR3 sequence: CASSVTEGTSGQETQYF. For the CDR3, the DNA is TGTGCCAGCAGCGTAACCGAAGGGACTAGCGGACAAGAGACCCAGTACTTC.

As concerns this clone: Mismatch with germline at one junction end may stem from a read error. V and J are TRBV7-7 and TRBJ2-7; 12 bases map to TRBD1. CDR1 and CDR2 (germline): SSHAT, FNYEAQ (reference sequence). This CDR3 region has 14 residues. The DNA of the CDR3 is TGTGCTAGCAGTCCGGGACAGGGGGCTTACGAGCAGTACTTC. This encodes CASSPGQGAYEQYF.

The gene calls are TRBV6-6 and TRBJ2-7; 11 bases map to TRBD1. The CDR3 totals 15 residues. J was trimmed by 5 bases and V by 5 bases; bases with no gene match: 8. CDR1 MNHNY and CDR2 SVGAGI come from the germline V gene (reference sequence). The CDR3 sequence: CASSGPPGQGDEQYF. The CDR3 DNA follows: TGTGCCAGCAGTGGACCTCCGGGACAGGGGGACGAGCAGTACTTC.

The chain carries TRBV10-3 and TRBJ2-1; the D gene is possibly TRBD2 (6 bases). The germline V gene encodes CDR1 ENHRY and CDR2 SYGVKD. This CDR3 region has 16 residues. V was clipped by 1 base and J by 9 bases, with 19 bases between them. CDR3 sequence reads: CAISEFGWRTTGEQFF. In DNA form, the CDR3 reads TGTGCCATCAGTGAGTTCGGCTGGCGGACTACTGGTGAGCAGTTCTTC.

The chain uses TRBV9 and TRBJ2-1; TRBD1 aligns across 7 bases. The CDR3 spans 16 residues. Germline V gene data show CDR1 as SGDLS and CDR2 as YYNGEE. V shed 3 bases and J 2 bases; nucleotides not matched to a gene: 8. CDR3 bases: TGTGCCAGCAGCGAAAGCCCGGGACAGACCTACAATGAGCAGTTCTTC. This translates into CASSESPGQTYNEQFF.

The chain employs TRBV5-1 and TRBJ1-4, with 7 positions matching TRBD1. V shed 2 bases, J shed 8 bases, and the junction held 9 bases outside the gene matches. Germline CDR1 is SGHRS and CDR2 is YFSETQ. This CDR3 has 15 amino acids. The CDR3 coding sequence is TGCGCCAGCAGCTTCCAGGGGGACATAGTCGAAAAACTGTTTTTT. This gives the protein CASSFQGDIVEKLFF. The full variable domain, its missing parts supplied by reference TRBV5-1 and TRBJ1-4, is KAGVTQTPRYLIKTRGQQVTLSCSPISGHRSVSWYQQTPGQGLQFLFEYFSETQRNKGNFPGRFSGRQFSNSRSEMNVSTLELGDSALYLCASSFQGDIVEKLFFGSGTQLSVL.

The V gene is TRBV2, the J gene TRBJ2-5; no clear D gene. The J call is in doubt because the DNA end fits TRBJ2-7 better. Germline V gene data show CDR1 as SNHLY and CDR2 as FYNNEI. The CDR3 totals 11 residues. The CDR3: CASKLTYEQYF. CDR3 coding DNA: TGTGCCAGCAAATTAACCTACGAGCAGTACTTC.

The chain joins TRBV11-2 to TRBJ2-5; D unclear. The J call may be incorrect, as the DNA end agrees better with TRBJ2-7. The CDR3 spans 16 residues. Per the germline V gene, CDR1 is SGHAT and CDR2 is FQNNGV. CDR3 nucleotides: TGTGCCAGCAGCTTAGATCTCGACATGCTCTCCTACGAGCAGTACTTC. Encoded protein: CASSLDLDMLSYEQYF.

This clone was counted once. The chain employs TRBV6-6 and TRBJ2-5; the D gene is possibly TRBD2 (5 bases). The assigned J gene may be wrong: the sequence end matches TRBJ2-7 better. In germline, CDR1 is MNHNY, CDR2 SVGAGI (reference sequence). The CDR3 totals 14 residues. CDR3 nucleotides: TGTGCCAGCAGTTACTCGACGGGGATGGACGAGCAGTACTTC. Its translation: CASSYSTGMDEQYF.

The chain uses TRBV18 and TRBJ2-3; unclear D gene. The germline gives CDR1 KGHSH, CDR2 LQKENI. The CDR3 length is 15 residues. V lost 3 bases to trimming and J lost 6 bases, with 16 bases between them. The CDR3 is CASSPLSLGSDTQYF. The CDR3 DNA is TGTGCCAGCTCACCGTTGAGCCTGGGCTCGGATACGCAGTATTTT.